One and the same sample provided the 8 T cell receptor beta chains below, sequenced in a study of Graves' ophthalmopathy and Graves' hyperthyroidism. Amplified material comprised TCR beta CDR3 regions derived from RNA transcripts. After a first-round RT-PCR with HTBI primers, a second-round multiplex PCR was run. TCRdb recomputed calls from the multiplex PCR reads with MiXCR, one row per CDR3 protein. The sample has about 370,000 distinct CDR3 sequences, about 17% seen once. Sequencing was performed on peripheral blood. The receptors were sampled from a woman between 18 and 29 years old with Graves' ophthalmopathy.

This clonotype was detected ten times or more. One end of the junction is discordant with germline, which a read error may explain. V gene TRBV4-2 combines with J gene TRBJ2-7; D unresolved. Germline V CDR1 and CDR2: LGHNA, YNFKEQ. The length of the CDR3 is 14 residues. The CDR3, as DNA: TGTGCCAGCAGCCAAGATGCCACGCTGGAACGCGTCAACTTC. This codes for CASSQDATLERVNF.

This clonotype has ten or more counts. The chain joins TRBV18 to TRBJ1-5, with unresolved D. The CDR3 contains 16 residues. Trimming removed 5 bases from V and 3 bases from J, with 17 bases in between. Germline assignment: CDR1 KGHSH and CDR2 LQKENI. This CDR3 reads CASSSAAKYINQPQHF. The CDR3 nucleotides read TGTGCCAGCTCATCGGCAGCCAAATACATCAATCAGCCCCAGCATTTT.

The chain combines TRBV3-1 with TRBJ1-1, with no clear D. Germline CDR1 reads LGHDT; CDR2 reads YNNKEL (reference sequence). The V and J ends lost 3 bases and 6 bases respectively, with 14 bases between them. The CDR3 loop spans 14 amino acids. Written as DNA, the CDR3 is TGTGCCAGCAGCCATTCGGATTATGCCGCTGAAGCTTTCTTT. Translation: CASSHSDYAAEAFF.

This clonotype was detected many times. The chain has TRBV29-1 and TRBJ1-1; TRBD1 might be the D (6 bases). Trimming cost V 4 bases and J 1 base, with 16 bases left between them. The CDR3 spans 15 residues. The germline V gene encodes CDR1 SQVTM and CDR2 ANQGSEA. CDR3 sequence: CSVGRGGGRNTEAFF. The CDR3 bases are TGCAGCGTTGGGCGTGGGGGCGGGAGGAACACTGAAGCTTTCTTT.

This clonotype came up many times. The J gene is TRBJ1-5, the V gene TRBV28, with a tentative D call TRBD1 (5 bases). From germline, CDR1 is MDHEN and CDR2 SYDVKM. Trimming removed 9 bases from V and 5 bases from J, with 11 bases in between. This CDR3 contains 12 residues. The CDR3, as DNA: TGTGCCAGTAGAACAGGTTATCAGCCCCAGCATTTT. It specifies CASRTGYQPQHF. Together with reference TRBV28 and TRBJ1-5, the CDR3 gives the full variable domain: DVKVTQSSRYLVKRTGEKVFLECVQDMDHENMFWYRQDPGLGLRLIYFSYDVKMKEKGDIPEGYSVSREKKERFSLILESASTNQTSMYLCASRTGYQPQHFGDGTRLSIL.

This clonotype came up many times. The rearrangement joins TRBV27 to TRBJ2-7, with D unresolved. V lost 6 bases to trimming and J lost 1 base, with 13 bases between them. The CDR3 is 14 amino acids. Germline values: CDR1 MNHEY, CDR2 SMNVEV (reference sequence). The CDR3 spells CASRADTLSYEQYF. CDR3 nucleotides: TGTGCCAGCAGGGCTGACACCTTATCCTACGAGCAGTACTTC.

In its sample, this clonotype was seen many times. V gene TRBV7-2 combines with J gene TRBJ1-5; D unclear. The CDR3 has 15 residues. The V end was cut by 0 bases, the J end by 0 bases, with 6 bases between. The germline CDR1 and CDR2 sequences are SGHTA and FQGNSA. In nucleotides, the CDR3 is TGTGCCAGCAGCTTAGCCCTGTCTAGCAATCAGCCCCAGCATTTT. Translation: CASSLALSSNQPQHF.

CDR3 sequence reads: CASSEVVRPLQETQYF. CDR3 sequence (DNA): TGTGCCAGCAGTGAAGTGGTCAGGCCGCTCCAAGAGACCCAGTACTTC. This chain connects TRBV25-1 to TRBJ2-5; D is uncertain. Germline CDR1 and CDR2: MGHDK and SYGVNS. V was trimmed by 2 bases and J by 1 base, leaving 14 bases between them. This CDR3 contains 16 residues.